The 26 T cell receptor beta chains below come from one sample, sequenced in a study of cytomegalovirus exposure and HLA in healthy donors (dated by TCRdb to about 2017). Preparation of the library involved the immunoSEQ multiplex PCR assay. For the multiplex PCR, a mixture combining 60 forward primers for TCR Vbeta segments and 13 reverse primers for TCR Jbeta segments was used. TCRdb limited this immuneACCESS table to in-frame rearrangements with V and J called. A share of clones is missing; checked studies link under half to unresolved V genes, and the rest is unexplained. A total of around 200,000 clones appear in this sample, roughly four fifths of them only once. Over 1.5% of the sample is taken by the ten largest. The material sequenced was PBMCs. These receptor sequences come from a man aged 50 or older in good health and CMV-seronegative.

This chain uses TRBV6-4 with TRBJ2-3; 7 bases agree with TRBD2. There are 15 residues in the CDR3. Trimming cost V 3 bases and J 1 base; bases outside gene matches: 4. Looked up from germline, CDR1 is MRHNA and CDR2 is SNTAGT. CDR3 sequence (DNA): TGTGCCAGCAGTGATGAAGCGGGACGCACAGATACGCAGTATTTT. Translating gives CASSDEAGRTDTQYF.

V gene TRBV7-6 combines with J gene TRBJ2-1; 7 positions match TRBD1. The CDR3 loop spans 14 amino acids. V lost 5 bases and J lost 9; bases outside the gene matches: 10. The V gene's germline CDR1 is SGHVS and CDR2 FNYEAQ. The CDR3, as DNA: TGTGCCAGCAGCACCGGACAGGTTGGGACTGAGCAGTTCTTC. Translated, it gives CASSTGQVGTEQFF.

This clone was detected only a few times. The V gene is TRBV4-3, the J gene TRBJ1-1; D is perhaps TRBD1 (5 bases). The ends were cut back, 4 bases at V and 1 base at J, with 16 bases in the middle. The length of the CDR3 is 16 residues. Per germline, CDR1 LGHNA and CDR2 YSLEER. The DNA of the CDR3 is TGCGCCAGCAGCCGGGGTCGGGGGGATACGAACACTGAAGCTTTCTTT. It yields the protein CASSRGRGDTNTEAFF.

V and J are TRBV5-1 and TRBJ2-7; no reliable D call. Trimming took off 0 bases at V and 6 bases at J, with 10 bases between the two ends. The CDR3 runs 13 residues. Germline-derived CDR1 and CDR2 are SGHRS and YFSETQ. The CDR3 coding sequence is TGCGCCAGCAGCTTGGTCGAGGCCGGCGAGCAGTACTTC. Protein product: CASSLVEAGEQYF.

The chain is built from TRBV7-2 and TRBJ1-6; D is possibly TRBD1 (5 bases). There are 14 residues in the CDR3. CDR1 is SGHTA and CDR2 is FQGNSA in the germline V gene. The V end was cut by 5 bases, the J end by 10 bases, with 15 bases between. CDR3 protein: CASSPGGFRSPLHF. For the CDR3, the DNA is TGTGCCAGCAGCCCCGGGGGGTTTCGATCACCCCTCCACTTT. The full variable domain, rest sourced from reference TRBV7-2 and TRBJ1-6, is GAGVSQSPSNKVTEKGKDVELRCDPISGHTALYWYRQSLGQGLEFLIYFQGNSAPDKSGLPSDRFSAERTGGSVSTLTIQRTQQEDSAVYLCASSPGGFRSPLHFGNGTRLTVT.

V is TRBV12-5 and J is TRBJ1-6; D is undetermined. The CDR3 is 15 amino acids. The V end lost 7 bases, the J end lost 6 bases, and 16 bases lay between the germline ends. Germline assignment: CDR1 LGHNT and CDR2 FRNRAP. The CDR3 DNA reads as TGTGCTAGTGCCATGGCCGGGATTGCTAATTCACCCCTCCACTTT. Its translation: CASAMAGIANSPLHF.

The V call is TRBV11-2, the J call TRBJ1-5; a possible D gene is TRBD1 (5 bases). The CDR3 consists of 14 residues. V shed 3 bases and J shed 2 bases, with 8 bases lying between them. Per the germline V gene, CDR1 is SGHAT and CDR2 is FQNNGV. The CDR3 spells CASSFIGGNQPQHF. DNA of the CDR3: TGTGCCAGCAGCTTTATAGGGGGCAATCAGCCCCAGCATTTT. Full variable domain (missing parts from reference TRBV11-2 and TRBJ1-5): EAGVAQSPRYKIIEKRQSVAFWCNPISGHATLYWYQQILGQGPKLLIQFQNNGVVDDSQLPKDRFSAERLKGVDSTLKIQPAKLEDSAVYLCASSFIGGNQPQHFGDGTRLSIL.

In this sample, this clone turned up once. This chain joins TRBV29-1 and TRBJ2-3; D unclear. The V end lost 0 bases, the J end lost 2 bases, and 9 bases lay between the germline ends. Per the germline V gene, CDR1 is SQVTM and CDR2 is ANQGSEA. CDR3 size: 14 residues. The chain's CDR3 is CSVEDGLSTDTQYF. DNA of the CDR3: TGCAGCGTTGAAGATGGGCTTTCCACAGATACGCAGTATTTT.

CDR3 loop: CASRHRAGSTEQYF. The DNA of the CDR3 is TGTGCCAGCAGGCACCGGGCGGGTTCTACGGAGCAGTACTTC. This rearrangement joins TRBV28 to TRBJ2-7, with D possibly being TRBD2 (5 bases). The V and J ends lost 6 bases and 7 bases respectively, with 19 bases between them. This CDR3 region has 14 residues. Germline loops: CDR1 MDHEN, CDR2 SYDVKM.

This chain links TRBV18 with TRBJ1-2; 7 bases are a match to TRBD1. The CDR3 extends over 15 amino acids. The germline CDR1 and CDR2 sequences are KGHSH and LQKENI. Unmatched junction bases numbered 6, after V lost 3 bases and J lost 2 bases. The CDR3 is CASSPQDRLNYGYTF. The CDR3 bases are TGTGCCAGCTCACCTCAGGACAGGTTAAACTATGGCTACACCTTC. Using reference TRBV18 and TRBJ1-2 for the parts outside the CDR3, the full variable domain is NAGVMQNPRHLVRRRGQEARLRCSPMKGHSHVYWYRQLPEEGLKFMVYLQKENIIDESGMPKERFSAEFPKEGPSILRIQQVVRGDSAAYFCASSPQDRLNYGYTFGSGTRLTVV.

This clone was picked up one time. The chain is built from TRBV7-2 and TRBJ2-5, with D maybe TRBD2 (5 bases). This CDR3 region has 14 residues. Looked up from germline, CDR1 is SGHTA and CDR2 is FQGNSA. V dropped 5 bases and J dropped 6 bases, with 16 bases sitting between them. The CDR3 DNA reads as TGTGCCAGCAGCCCGGCGCGGGTGGATCAGACCCAGTACTTC. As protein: CASSPARVDQTQYF.

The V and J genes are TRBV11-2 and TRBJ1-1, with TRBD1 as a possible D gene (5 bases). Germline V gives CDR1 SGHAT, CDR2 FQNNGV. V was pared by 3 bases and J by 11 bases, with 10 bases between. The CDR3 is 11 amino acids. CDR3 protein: CASSLGGRAFF. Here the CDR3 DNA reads TGTGCCAGCAGCTTGGGGGGGAGGGCTTTCTTT.

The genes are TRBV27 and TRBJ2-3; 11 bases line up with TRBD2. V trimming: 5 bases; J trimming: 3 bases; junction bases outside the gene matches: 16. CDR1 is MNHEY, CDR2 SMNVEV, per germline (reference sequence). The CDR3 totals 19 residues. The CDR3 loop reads CASSNLLAGGHRRTDTQYF. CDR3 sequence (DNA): TGTGCCAGCAGTAACCTTCTAGCGGGAGGCCACCGGAGGACAGATACGCAGTATTTT.

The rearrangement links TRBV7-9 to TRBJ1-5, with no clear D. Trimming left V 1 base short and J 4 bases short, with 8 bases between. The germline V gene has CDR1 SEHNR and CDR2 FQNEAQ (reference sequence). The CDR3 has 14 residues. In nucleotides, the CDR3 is TGTGCCAGCAGCTTAGGGGCCCTTAATCAGCCCCAGCATTTT. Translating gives CASSLGALNQPQHF.

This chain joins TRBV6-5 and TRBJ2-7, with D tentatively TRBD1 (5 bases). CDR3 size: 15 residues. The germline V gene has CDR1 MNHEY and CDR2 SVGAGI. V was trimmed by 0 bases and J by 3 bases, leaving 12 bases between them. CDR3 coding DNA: TGTGCCAGCAGTTACTCGACCGGCAGGGACTACGAGCAGTACTTC. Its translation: CASSYSTGRDYEQYF.

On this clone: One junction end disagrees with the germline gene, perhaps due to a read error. The CDR3 spells CSSSSRQSHTEAFF. CDR3 bases: TGTTCCAGCAGCTCCCGACAGAGTCACACTGAAGCTTTCTTT. V gene TRBV7-9 combines with J gene TRBJ1-1; a possible D gene is TRBD1 (5 bases). Germline V gene lookup returns CDR1 SEHNR and CDR2 FQNEAQ (reference sequence). CDR3 size: 14 residues.

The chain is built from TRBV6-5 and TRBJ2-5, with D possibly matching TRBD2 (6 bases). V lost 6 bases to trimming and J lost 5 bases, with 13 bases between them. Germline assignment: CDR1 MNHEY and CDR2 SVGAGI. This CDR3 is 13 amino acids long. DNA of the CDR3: TGTGCCAGCAGCCGACGTCGGGGGGAGACCCAGTACTTC. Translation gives CASSRRRGETQYF.

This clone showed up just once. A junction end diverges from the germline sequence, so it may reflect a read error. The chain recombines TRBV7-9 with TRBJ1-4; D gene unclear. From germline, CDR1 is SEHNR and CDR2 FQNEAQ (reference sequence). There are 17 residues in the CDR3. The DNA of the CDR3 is TGTTCCAGCAGCTTAGCCCAGGCCTCGGCAACTAATGAAAAACTGTTTTTT. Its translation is CSSSLAQASATNEKLFF.

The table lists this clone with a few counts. CDR3 sequence reads: CASSQEQGIVWGYTF. CDR3 in DNA: TGCGCCAGCAGCCAAGAACAGGGGATCGTGTGGGGCTACACCTTC. V and J are TRBV4-3 and TRBJ1-2, with TRBD1 matching over 7 bases. There are 15 residues in the CDR3. The V gene's germline CDR1 is LGHNA and CDR2 YSLEER. J was trimmed by 8 bases and V by 0 bases; bases with no gene match: 9.

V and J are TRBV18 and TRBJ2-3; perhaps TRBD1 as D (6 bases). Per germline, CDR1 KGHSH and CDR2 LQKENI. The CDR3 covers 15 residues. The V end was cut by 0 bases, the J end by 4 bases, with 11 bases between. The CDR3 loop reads CASSPPYYRADTQYF. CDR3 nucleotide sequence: TGTGCCAGCTCACCACCCTATTACAGGGCAGATACGCAGTATTTT. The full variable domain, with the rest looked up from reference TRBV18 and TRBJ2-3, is NAGVMQNPRHLVRRRGQEARLRCSPMKGHSHVYWYRQLPEEGLKFMVYLQKENIIDESGMPKERFSAEFPKEGPSILRIQQVVRGDSAAYFCASSPPYYRADTQYFGPGTRLTVL.

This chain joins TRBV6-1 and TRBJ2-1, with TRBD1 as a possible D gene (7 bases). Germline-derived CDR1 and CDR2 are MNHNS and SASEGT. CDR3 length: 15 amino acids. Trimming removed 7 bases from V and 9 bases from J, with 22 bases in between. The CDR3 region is CASITPGRQGGEQFF. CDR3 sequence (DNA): TGTGCCAGCATCACCCCGGGGAGGCAGGGGGGTGAGCAGTTCTTC.

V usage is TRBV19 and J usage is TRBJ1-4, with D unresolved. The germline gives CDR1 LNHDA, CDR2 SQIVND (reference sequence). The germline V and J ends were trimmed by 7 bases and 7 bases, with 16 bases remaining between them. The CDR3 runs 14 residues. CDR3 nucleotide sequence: TGTGCCAGTAAAGAGTGGGCCGCAGCTGAAAAACTGTTTTTT. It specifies CASKEWAAAEKLFF.

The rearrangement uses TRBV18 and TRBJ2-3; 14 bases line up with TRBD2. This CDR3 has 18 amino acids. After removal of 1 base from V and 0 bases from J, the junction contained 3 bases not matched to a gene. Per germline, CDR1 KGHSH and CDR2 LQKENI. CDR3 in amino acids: CASSPLGLAGVSTDTQYF. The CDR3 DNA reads TGTGCCAGCTCACCACTGGGACTAGCGGGAGTTAGCACAGATACGCAGTATTTT.

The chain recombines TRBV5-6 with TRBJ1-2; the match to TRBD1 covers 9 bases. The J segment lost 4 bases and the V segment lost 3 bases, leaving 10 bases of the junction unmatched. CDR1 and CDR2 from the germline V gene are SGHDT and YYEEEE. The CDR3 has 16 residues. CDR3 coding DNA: TGTGCCAGCAGCTCAGGGACAGGGAAAGTTAGCTATGGCTACACCTTC. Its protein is CASSSGTGKVSYGYTF.

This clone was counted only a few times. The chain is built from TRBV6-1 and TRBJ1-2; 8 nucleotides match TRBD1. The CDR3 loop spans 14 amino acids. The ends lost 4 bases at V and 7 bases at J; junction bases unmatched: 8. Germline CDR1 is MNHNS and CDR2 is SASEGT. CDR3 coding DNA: TGTGCCAGCAGTGTTTCGCAGGGGGCAGGTGGCTACACCTTC. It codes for CASSVSQGAGGYTF.

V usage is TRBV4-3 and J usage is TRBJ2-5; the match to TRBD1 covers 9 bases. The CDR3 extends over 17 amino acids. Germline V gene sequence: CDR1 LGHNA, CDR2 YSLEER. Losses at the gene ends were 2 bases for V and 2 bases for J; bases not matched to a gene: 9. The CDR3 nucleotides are TGCGCCAGCAGCCAATACAGGGGGCTAGGCCCACAAGAGACCCAGTACTTC. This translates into CASSQYRGLGPQETQYF.